The present entry profiles one T cell receptor (beta chain) with its context. Using immunoSEQ multiplex PCR, the repertoire was profiled, and TCRdb retains in-frame clones only, with some absent. The table has about 230,000 clones, roughly 76% seen once. Recruited during active infection, patients (from Seattle) were subsequently followed longitudinally. This record comes from a study of blood T cell repertoires in COVID-19. The wider study: Specimens from acute and convalescent COVID-19 originated in the United States, Italy and Spain. PBMCs, B-cell-depleted T cells, or T cells were the source of the cDNA or gDNA that made up the material.

Germline-derived CDR1 and CDR2 are SGHTA and FQGNSA. The CDR3 is 13 amino acids. V was clipped by 2 bases and J by 8 bases; unmatched bases: 3. This receptor was taken from a woman older than 75 with COVID-19, enrolled during active disease. Sample: peripheral blood. The chain has TRBV7-2 and TRBJ2-1, with 7 nucleotides matching TRBD2. CDR3 DNA sequence: TGTGCCAGCAGCTTAAGCGGGGCCGATGAGCAGTTCTTC. It is translated as CASSLSGADEQFF.